These 13 T cell receptor beta chains originate from one sample sequenced in a study of PD-1 blockade in classical Hodgkin lymphoma (dated by TCRdb to the early 2020s). The time point label corresponds to: newly diagnosed, previously untreated cHL patient sample. CD4+ T cells were purified from thawed PBMCs by magnetic negative selection with a Miltenyi CD4+ T cell isolation kit. Library method: the immunoSEQ multiplex PCR assay. The table comes from immuneACCESS by way of TCRdb, which keeps in-frame sequences with V and J called. Part of the clones is missing from these tables; in studies checked, under half for an unresolved V gene and the rest for unknown reasons. This sample lists approximately 20,000 clones; roughly 87% were detected once. The ten largest account for roughly 0.25% of the sample. Sequenced: CD4+ T cells from blood. The source is a human donor with classical Hodgkin lymphoma.

The chain combines TRBV4-1 with TRBJ2-1, with TRBD2 matching over 9 bases. Trimming at V came to 2 bases and at J to 7 bases, leaving 9 bases not matched to a gene. Germline-derived CDR1 and CDR2 are MGHRA and YSYEKL. The CDR3 has 16 residues. CDR3 sequence reads: CASSQLTGLAGNEQFF. Here the CDR3 DNA reads TGCGCCAGCAGCCAACTCACGGGACTAGCTGGTAATGAGCAGTTCTTC.

The rearrangement links TRBV5-4 to TRBJ2-6; TRBD1 aligns across 8 bases. The CDR3 length is 18 residues. The germline V gene has CDR1 SGHNT and CDR2 YYREEE (reference sequence). V shed 6 bases and J 0 bases; nucleotides not matched to a gene: 11. The CDR3 reads CASTQRQGNHSGANVLTF. The CDR3, as DNA: TGTGCCAGCACCCAAAGACAGGGGAACCACTCTGGGGCCAACGTCCTGACTTTC.

The chain carries TRBV6-5 and TRBJ2-3, with TRBD2 as a possible D gene (6 bases). V was cut by 6 bases and J by 1 base, with 14 bases left in between. The V gene's germline CDR1 is MNHEY and CDR2 SVGAGI. CDR3 size: 15 residues. CDR3 amino acids: CASSVAGYGTDTQYF. In nucleotides, the CDR3 is TGTGCCAGCAGCGTGGCGGGGTATGGCACAGATACGCAGTATTTT.

The CDR3 DNA sequence: TGTGCCAGCAGCATAAGCGCGTACACTGAAGCTTTCTTT. Its translation is CASSISAYTEAFF. The chain employs TRBV7-9 and TRBJ1-1; the D is unclear. Per germline, CDR1 SEHNR and CDR2 FQNEAQ (reference sequence). V shed 5 bases and J shed 3 bases, with 10 bases lying between them. This CDR3 region has 13 residues.

The chain has TRBV30 and TRBJ2-1; D may match TRBD1 or TRBD2 (5 bases each). CDR3 size: 14 residues. The germline V gene has CDR1 GTSNPN and CDR2 SVGIG (reference sequence). Trimming pared 4 bases from V and 3 bases from J, leaving 13 bases between. CDR3 coding DNA: TGTGCCTGGAAGGGTGGGGGAATCTACAATGAGCAGTTCTTC. As protein: CAWKGGGIYNEQFF.

The rearrangement joins TRBV18 to TRBJ1-1, with unresolved D. The V gene lost 5 bases and the J gene lost 1 base, with 11 bases spanning the gap. CDR3 length equals 14 residues. The V gene's germline CDR1 is KGHSH and CDR2 LQKENI. The CDR3 spells CASSGPGGNTEAFF. The CDR3 DNA sequence: TGTGCCAGCTCAGGCCCAGGTGGGAACACTGAAGCTTTCTTT.

This clone appeared once. The CDR3 DNA reads TGCGCCAGCAGCTCCCGCCTGACAGGGACGATCCACAATGAGCAGTTCTTC. It encodes CASSSRLTGTIHNEQFF. The chain joins TRBV5-1 to TRBJ2-1; 7 bases line up with TRBD1. The CDR3 runs to 17 residues. Germline V gives CDR1 SGHRS, CDR2 YFSETQ. V gave up 3 bases and J gave up 5 bases; unmatched junction bases: 14.

This clone was picked up a small number of times. CDR3 sequence (DNA): TGCGCCAGCAGCTTGGCACTGGGGACCGGGGAGCTGTTTTTT. Translation gives CASSLALGTGELFF. The chain links TRBV5-1 to TRBJ2-2; D is unclear. V gave up 0 bases and J gave up 5 bases, with 8 bases separating them. The CDR3 extends over 14 amino acids. Germline V CDR1 and CDR2: SGHRS, YFSETQ.

This sequence joins TRBV28 and TRBJ2-1, with 9 bases aligning to TRBD2. The CDR3 runs to 15 residues. V was clipped by 0 bases and J by 10 bases; unmatched bases: 7. Germline CDR1 and CDR2: MDHEN and SYDVKM. The CDR3 coding sequence is TGTGCCAGCAGTTTATGGGTAGCGGGAGTTGAGGAGCAGTTCTTC. This translates into CASSLWVAGVEEQFF.

The chain carries TRBV28 and TRBJ1-5; D is perhaps TRBD1 (5 bases). Germline V CDR1 and CDR2: MDHEN, SYDVKM. The CDR3 is made up of 13 amino acids. Trimming left V 7 bases short and J 6 bases short, with 13 bases between. Written as DNA, the CDR3 is TGTGCCAGCATCAAGAGGGGCCGTCAGCCCCAGCATTTT. Residues: CASIKRGRQPQHF.

This sequence joins TRBV5-1 and TRBJ2-3; D is uncertain. V was cut by 0 bases and J by 2 bases, with 13 bases left in between. Per germline, CDR1 SGHRS and CDR2 YFSETQ. There are 16 residues in the CDR3. CDR3: CASSLDLGPNTDTQYF. The DNA of the CDR3 is TGCGCCAGCAGCTTGGATCTAGGACCTAACACAGATACGCAGTATTTT.

The V gene is TRBV6-1, the J gene TRBJ1-2, with D unresolved. The CDR3 has 14 residues. The V and J ends lost 3 bases and 5 bases respectively, with 13 bases between them. Germline assignment: CDR1 MNHNS and CDR2 SASEGT. Written as DNA, the CDR3 is TGTGCCAGCAGTGATAATGGGTACCTTTATGGCTACACCTTC. It translates to CASSDNGYLYGYTF.

J is TRBJ2-2 and V is TRBV7-6; 10 bases fit TRBD2. After removal of 5 bases from V and 3 bases from J, the junction contained 0 bases not matched to a gene. Germline assignment: CDR1 SGHVS and CDR2 FNYEAQ. This CDR3 has 14 amino acids. In DNA form, the CDR3 reads TGTGCCAGCAGCGGACTAGCGGACACCGGGGAGCTGTTTTTT. Amino acids: CASSGLADTGELFF.